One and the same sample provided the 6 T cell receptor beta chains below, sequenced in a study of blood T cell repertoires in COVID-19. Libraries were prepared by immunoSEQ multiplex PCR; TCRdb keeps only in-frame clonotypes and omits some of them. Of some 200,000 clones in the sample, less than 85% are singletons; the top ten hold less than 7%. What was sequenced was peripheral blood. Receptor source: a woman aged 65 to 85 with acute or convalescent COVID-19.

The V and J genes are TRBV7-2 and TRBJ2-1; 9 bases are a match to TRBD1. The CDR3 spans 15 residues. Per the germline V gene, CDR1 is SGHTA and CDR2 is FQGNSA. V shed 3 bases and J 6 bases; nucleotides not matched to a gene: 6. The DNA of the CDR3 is TGTGCCAGCAGCTTGCGGGGACAGGGACGCAATGAGCAGTTCTTC. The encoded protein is CASSLRGQGRNEQFF.

CDR3 protein: CASSAGQLAGVDEQYF. The CDR3 coding sequence is TGCGCCAGCAGCGCCGGACAGCTAGCGGGAGTGGACGAGCAGTACTTC. V and J are TRBV5-1 and TRBJ2-7; 10 positions agree with TRBD2. CDR1 and CDR2 from the germline V gene are SGHRS and YFSETQ. The ends lost 4 bases at V and 5 bases at J; junction bases unmatched: 12. The CDR3 has 16 residues.

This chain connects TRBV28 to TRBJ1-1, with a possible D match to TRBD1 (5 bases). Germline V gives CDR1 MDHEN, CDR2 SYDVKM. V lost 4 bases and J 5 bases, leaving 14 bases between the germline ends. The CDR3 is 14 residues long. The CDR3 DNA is TGTGCCAGCAGTTCATCGGGGGGTAGTACTGAAGCTTTCTTT. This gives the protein CASSSSGGSTEAFF.

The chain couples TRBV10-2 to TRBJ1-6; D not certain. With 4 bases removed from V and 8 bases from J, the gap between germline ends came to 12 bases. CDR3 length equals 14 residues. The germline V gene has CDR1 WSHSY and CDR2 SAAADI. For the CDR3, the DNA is TGCGCCAGCAGTGTGAGTCATGGAGATTCACCCCTCCACTTT. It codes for CASSVSHGDSPLHF.

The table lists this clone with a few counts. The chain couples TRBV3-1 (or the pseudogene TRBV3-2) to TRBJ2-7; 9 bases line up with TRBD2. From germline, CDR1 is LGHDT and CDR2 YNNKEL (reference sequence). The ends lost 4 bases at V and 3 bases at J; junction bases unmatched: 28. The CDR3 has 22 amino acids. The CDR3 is CASSPSRGLAGTRRFYYYEQYF. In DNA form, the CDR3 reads TGTGCCAGCAGCCCCAGCCGGGGGCTAGCGGGAACCCGGAGGTTCTACTACTACGAGCAGTACTTC.

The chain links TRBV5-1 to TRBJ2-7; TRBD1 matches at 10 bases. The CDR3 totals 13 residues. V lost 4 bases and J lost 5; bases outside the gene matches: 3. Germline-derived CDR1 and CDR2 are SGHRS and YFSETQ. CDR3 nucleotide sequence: TGCGCCAGCAGCATAGGGACAGGGGACGAGCAGTACTTC. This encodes CASSIGTGDEQYF.